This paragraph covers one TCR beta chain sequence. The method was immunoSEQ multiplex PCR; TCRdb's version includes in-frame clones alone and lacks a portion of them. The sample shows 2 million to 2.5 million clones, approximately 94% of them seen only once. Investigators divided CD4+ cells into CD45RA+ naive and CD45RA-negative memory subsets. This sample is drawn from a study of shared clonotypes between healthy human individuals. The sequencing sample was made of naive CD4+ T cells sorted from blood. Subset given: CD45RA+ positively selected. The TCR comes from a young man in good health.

CDR3: CASSQLDKGFTDTQYF. CDR3 nucleotide sequence: TGTGCCAGCAGCCAGCTAGACAAAGGATTCACAGATACGCAGTATTTT. The chain recombines TRBV14 with TRBJ2-3; D gene ambiguous. CDR1 is SGHDN, CDR2 FVKESK, per germline. The germline V and J ends were trimmed by 3 bases and 2 bases, with 15 bases remaining between them. The CDR3 totals 16 residues.